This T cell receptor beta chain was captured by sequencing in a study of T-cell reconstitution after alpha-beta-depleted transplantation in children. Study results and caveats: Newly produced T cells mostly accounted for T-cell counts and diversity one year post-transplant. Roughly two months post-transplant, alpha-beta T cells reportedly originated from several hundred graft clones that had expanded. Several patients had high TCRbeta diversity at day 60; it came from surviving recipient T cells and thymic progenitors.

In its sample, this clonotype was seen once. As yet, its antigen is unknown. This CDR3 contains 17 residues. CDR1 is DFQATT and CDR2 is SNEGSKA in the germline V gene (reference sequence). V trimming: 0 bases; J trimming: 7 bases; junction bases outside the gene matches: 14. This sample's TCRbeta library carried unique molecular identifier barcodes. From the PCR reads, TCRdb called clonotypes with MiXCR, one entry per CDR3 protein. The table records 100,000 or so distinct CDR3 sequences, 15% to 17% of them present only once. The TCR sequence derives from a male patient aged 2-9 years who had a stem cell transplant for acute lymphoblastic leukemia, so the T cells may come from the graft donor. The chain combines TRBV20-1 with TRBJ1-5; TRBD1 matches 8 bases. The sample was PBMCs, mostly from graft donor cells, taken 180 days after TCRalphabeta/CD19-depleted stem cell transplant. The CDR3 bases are TGCAGTGCTAGAGATCCCCAGATATACAGGGGGGAACAGCCCCAGCATTTT. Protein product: CSARDPQIYRGEQPQHF.